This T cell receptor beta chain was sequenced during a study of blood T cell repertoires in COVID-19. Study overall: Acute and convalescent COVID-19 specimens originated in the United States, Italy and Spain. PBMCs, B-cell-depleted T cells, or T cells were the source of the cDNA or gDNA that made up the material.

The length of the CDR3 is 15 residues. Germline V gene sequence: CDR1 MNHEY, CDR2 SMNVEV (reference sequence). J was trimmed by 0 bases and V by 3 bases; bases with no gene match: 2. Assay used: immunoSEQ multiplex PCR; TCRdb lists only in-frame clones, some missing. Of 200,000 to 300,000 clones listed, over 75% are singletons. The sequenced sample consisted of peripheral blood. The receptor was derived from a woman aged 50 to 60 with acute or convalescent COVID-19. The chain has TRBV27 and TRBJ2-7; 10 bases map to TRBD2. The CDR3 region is CASSFLAGDSYEQYF. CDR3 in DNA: TGTGCCAGCAGTTTTCTAGCGGGAGACTCCTACGAGCAGTACTTC.